This TCR beta chain is drawn from a study of early stage breast cancer tumors. Across the study: About 80% of the 16 invasive tumors were ER+, PR+ and HER2-.

Generated by immunoSEQ multiplex PCR, the TCRdb table keeps only in-frame clones and is missing some. The table shows tens of thousands of clones, with roughly two thirds occurring only once. The germline gives CDR1 LNHDA, CDR2 SQIVND (reference sequence). V was pared by 7 bases and J by 4 bases, with 14 bases between. The CDR3 has 14 amino acids. Sequencing input: blood. The rearrangement links TRBV19 to TRBJ1-5, with D possibly matching TRBD1 (6 bases). This TCR came from a person between 45 and 65 years old with breast cancer. The CDR3 coding sequence is TGTGCCAGTAAACTAACCACAGGGAATCAGCCCCAGCATTTT. It translates to CASKLTTGNQPQHF.